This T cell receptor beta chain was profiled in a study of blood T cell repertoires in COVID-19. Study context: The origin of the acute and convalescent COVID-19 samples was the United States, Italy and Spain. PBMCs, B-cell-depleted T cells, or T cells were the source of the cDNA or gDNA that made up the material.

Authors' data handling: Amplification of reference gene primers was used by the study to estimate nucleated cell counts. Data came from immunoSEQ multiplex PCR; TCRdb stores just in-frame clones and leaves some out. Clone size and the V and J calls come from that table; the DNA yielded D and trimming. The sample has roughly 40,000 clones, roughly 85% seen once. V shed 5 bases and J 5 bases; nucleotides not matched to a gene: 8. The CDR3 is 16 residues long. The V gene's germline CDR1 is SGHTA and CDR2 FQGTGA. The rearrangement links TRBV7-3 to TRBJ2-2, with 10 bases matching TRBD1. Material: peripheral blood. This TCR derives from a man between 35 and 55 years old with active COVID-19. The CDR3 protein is CASSLAGTGVTGELFF. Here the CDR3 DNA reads TGTGCCAGCAGCCTCGCCGGGACAGGGGTAACCGGGGAGCTGTTTTTT.